This TCR beta chain emerged from a study of T and B cells in COVID-19 patients. Multiplex PCR with BIOMED2 TRB-A/B primer pools amplified TRB rearrangements. TCRdb recomputed calls from the multiplex PCR reads with MiXCR, one row per CDR3 protein. The table shows thousands of distinct CDR3 sequences, with 26% occurring only once. This CDR3 has 14 amino acids. V was clipped by 1 base and J by 5 bases, with 11 bases between them. The germline gives CDR1 KGHSH, CDR2 LQKENI. From blood, roughly 220-550 ng of genomic DNA served as TRB template. The specimen sequenced was blood. This chain links TRBV18 with TRBJ2-5, with unresolved D. The TCR was taken from a human donor with active COVID-19. The CDR3 region has the DNA TGTGCCAGCTCACCACTACACGGCCCGGAGACCCAGTACTTC. Translation gives CASSPLHGPETQYF.